A single sample is the source of the 5 T cell receptor beta chains below, sequenced in a study of blood T cell repertoires in COVID-19. Sequencing used immunoSEQ multiplex PCR; TCRdb keeps in-frame clones, though not all of them. The table lists more than 15,000 clones, more than 80% of them singletons. The sample comprised peripheral blood. The receptors originated from a woman between 45 and 60 years old with active COVID-19.

The genes are TRBV21-1 and TRBJ1-2. TRBV21-1 corresponds to a pseudogene. The CDR3 has 13 amino acids. CDR3 sequence: CAKEGGERDGYTF. CDR3 in DNA: TGTGCCAAAGAGGGCGGGGAGCGGGATGGCTACACCTTC.

The chain has TRBV28 and TRBJ1-2; 7 bases map to TRBD1. J gave up 4 bases and V 5 bases, and 10 bases lay outside the gene matches. CDR1 and CDR2 from the germline V gene are MDHEN and SYDVKM. The CDR3 has 15 residues. CDR3 nucleotides: TGTGCCAGCAGTACTCGACAGGGAGGTAGCTATGGCTACACCTTC. Translation gives CASSTRQGGSYGYTF.

This clone appeared a single time. The chain has TRBV7-3 and TRBJ2-1, with 13 bases matching TRBD2. There are 15 residues in the CDR3. Germline values: CDR1 SGHTA, CDR2 FQGTGA. J was trimmed by 9 bases and V by 2 bases; bases with no gene match: 4. The CDR3 bases are TGTGCCAGCAGCTTAGGGGGACTAGCGGGAATTGAGCAGTTCTTC. Its translation is CASSLGGLAGIEQFF.

The chain recombines TRBV3-1 (or the pseudogene TRBV3-2) with TRBJ1-2; 10 nucleotides agree with TRBD1. The V gene's germline CDR1 is LGHDT and CDR2 YNNKEL (reference sequence). V dropped 4 bases and J dropped 1; count of bases not matched to a gene: 12. The CDR3 contains 18 residues. CDR3 protein: CASSPHPGQGPVNYGYTF. Written as DNA, the CDR3 is TGTGCCAGCAGCCCTCACCCGGGACAGGGGCCTGTTAACTATGGCTACACCTTC.

This clone occurred once. CDR3 residues: CASSEVFPGDTEAFF. The CDR3 coding sequence is TGTGCCAGCAGTGAAGTATTCCCCGGGGACACTGAAGCTTTCTTT. This chain joins TRBV25-1 and TRBJ1-1; D gene ambiguous. From germline, CDR1 is MGHDK and CDR2 SYGVNS. The CDR3 totals 15 residues. V gave up 2 bases and J gave up 3 bases, with 13 bases separating them.